The 20 T cell receptor beta chains below come from one sample, sequenced in a study of blood T cell repertoires in COVID-19. TCRdb keeps only in-frame clones here, not all; method: immunoSEQ multiplex PCR. This sample has 100,000 to 150,000 clones; 83% occur once, and the top ten carry 5.5% to 6%. The sequenced material came from peripheral blood. Every receptor here comes from an elderly man with active or convalescent COVID-19.

The chain carries TRBV9 and TRBJ2-4; tentatively, D is TRBD2 (5 bases). The CDR3 spans 12 residues. Trimming stripped 4 bases from V and 8 bases from J, with 10 bases between. Germline V CDR1 and CDR2: SGDLS, YYNGEE. The CDR3 sequence is CASSLGDDIQYF. The DNA for the CDR3 is TGTGCCAGCAGCCTCGGGGATGACATTCAGTACTTC.

The V gene is TRBV28, the J gene TRBJ2-5; D uncertain. The CDR3 contains 14 residues. Trimming left V 2 bases short and J 5 bases short, with 12 bases between. CDR1 is MDHEN and CDR2 is SYDVKM in the germline V gene. The chain's CDR3 is CASSLGGFSETQYF. DNA of the CDR3: TGTGCCAGCAGTTTAGGCGGTTTTAGTGAGACCCAGTACTTC.

The V gene is TRBV6-5, the J gene TRBJ2-2; D is perhaps TRBD1 (6 bases). Looked up from germline, CDR1 is MNHEY and CDR2 is SVGAGI. The CDR3 is 14 residues long. The V end was cut by 7 bases, the J end by 0 bases, with 9 bases between. CDR3 in DNA: TGTGCCAGCACAAGACAGGCGAACACCGGGGAGCTGTTTTTT. The encoded protein is CASTRQANTGELFF.

The chain combines TRBV6-4 with TRBJ1-2; 8 bases agree with TRBD1. The CDR3 has 14 amino acids. CDR1 and CDR2 from the germline V gene are MRHNA and SNTAGT. V was pared by 5 bases and J by 5 bases, with 7 bases of the junction left unmatched. The DNA for the CDR3 is TGTGCCAGCAGTATCACCGGGACAGGATATGGCTACACCTTC. Protein: CASSITGTGYGYTF.

The rearrangement joins TRBV10-2 to TRBJ2-7; the match to TRBD2 covers 13 bases. CDR1 is WSHSY, CDR2 SAAADI, per germline. This CDR3 comprises 15 residues. Trimming removed 6 bases from V and 6 bases from J; junction bases left unmatched: 8. The CDR3: CASSRLAGGPPEQYF. Written as DNA, the CDR3 is TGCGCCAGCAGCCGACTAGCGGGGGGCCCCCCCGAGCAGTACTTC.

The chain is built from TRBV30 and TRBJ1-3; 7 bases are a match to TRBD1. V shed 3 bases, J shed 4 bases, and the junction held 6 bases outside the gene matches. The CDR3 has 14 residues. Germline V lookup: CDR1 GTSNPN, CDR2 SVGIG (reference sequence). The chain's CDR3 is CAWSSTGRGNTIYF. The DNA for the CDR3 is TGTGCCTGGAGCTCGACAGGGAGAGGAAACACCATATATTTT.

The J gene is TRBJ2-7, the V gene TRBV27, with D perhaps matching TRBD2 (5 bases). This CDR3 has 14 residues. V dropped 5 bases and J dropped 0 bases, with 11 bases sitting between them. The germline V gene has CDR1 MNHEY and CDR2 SMNVEV (reference sequence). The chain's CDR3 is CASSVVGSSYEQYF. CDR3 nucleotide sequence: TGTGCCAGCAGTGTCGTTGGGAGCTCCTACGAGCAGTACTTC.

This chain links TRBV7-2 with TRBJ2-1; D not resolved. Looked up from germline, CDR1 is SGHTA and CDR2 is FQGNSA. V was pared by 3 bases and J by 0 bases, with 6 bases between. The CDR3 is 14 amino acids. CDR3 protein: CASSFRSSYNEQFF. The CDR3 nucleotides read TGTGCCAGCAGCTTCCGTAGCTCCTACAATGAGCAGTTCTTC. Combining the CDR3 with reference TRBV7-2 and TRBJ2-1 gives the whole variable domain GAGVSQSPSNKVTEKGKDVELRCDPISGHTALYWYRQSLGQGLEFLIYFQGNSAPDKSGLPSDRFSAERTGGSVSTLTIQRTQQEDSAVYLCASSFRSSYNEQFFGPGTRLTVL.

The CDR3 loop reads CASSSQGSNSPLHF. The CDR3 DNA follows: TGTGCCAGTAGTAGTCAGGGCTCTAATTCACCCCTCCACTTT. V usage is TRBV19 and J usage is TRBJ1-6, with D possibly TRBD1 on 5 matching bases. The CDR3 is 14 residues long. The V gene lost 4 bases and the J gene lost 6 bases, with 10 bases spanning the gap. Germline V CDR1 and CDR2: LNHDA, SQIVND (reference sequence).

The chain employs TRBV11-2 and TRBJ2-7; 8 bases agree with TRBD1. The V and J ends lost 5 bases and 5 bases, in that order; junction bases with no gene match: 5. The CDR3 spans 13 residues. CDR1 SGHAT and CDR2 FQNNGV come from the germline V gene. CDR3 loop: CASSRTGSHEQYF. CDR3 bases: TGTGCCAGCAGCCGGACAGGGTCCCACGAGCAGTACTTC.

V usage is TRBV6-2 or TRBV6-3 and J usage is TRBJ2-7, with 9 bases that match TRBD2. This CDR3 contains 14 residues. Germline V gives CDR1 MNHEY, CDR2 SVGEGT. J gave up 4 bases and V 0 bases, and 1 base lay outside the gene matches. The CDR3 region has the DNA TGTGCCAGCAGTTACTCTAGCGGGGGTTACGAGCAGTACTTC. This translates into CASSYSSGGYEQYF.

This rearrangement joins TRBV18 to TRBJ2-3; TRBD1 might be the D (6 bases). The CDR3 sequence is 17 residues long. The germline V and J ends were trimmed by 3 bases and 6 bases, with 22 bases remaining between them. Germline CDR1 KGHSH, CDR2 LQKENI. CDR3 sequence reads: CASSPTLSGGPSDTQYF. DNA for the CDR3: TGTGCCAGCTCACCTACCTTGAGTGGGGGCCCGTCGGATACGCAGTATTTT.

The chain carries TRBV28 and TRBJ2-7; 11 nucleotides agree with TRBD2. The CDR3 has 14 amino acids. Germline CDR1 and CDR2: MDHEN and SYDVKM. Germline trimming cut 4 bases from V and 13 bases from J; bases unmatched to any gene: 12. CDR3 in DNA: TGTGCCAGCAGTTCGCCCCAACTAGCGGGGGCCATTTACTTC. Encoded protein: CASSSPQLAGAIYF.

The J gene is TRBJ2-1, the V gene TRBV6-5, with TRBD2 matching over 9 bases. The CDR3 is 14 amino acids. J was trimmed by 6 bases and V by 8 bases; bases with no gene match: 8. CDR1 is MNHEY, CDR2 SVGAGI, per germline. The DNA of the CDR3 is TGTGCCAGCCTAGCGGGGAACCCCTCCAATGAGCAGTTCTTC. It translates to CASLAGNPSNEQFF.

J is TRBJ1-1 and V is TRBV7-8; D not resolved. Germline V gene lookup returns CDR1 SGHVS and CDR2 FQNEAQ. Between the trimmed V and J ends, which lost 1 base and 8 bases, there was a span of 14 bases. The CDR3 runs to 14 residues. CDR3 sequence reads: CASSLGGPKAEAFF. The DNA of the CDR3 is TGTGCCAGCAGCTTAGGCGGCCCGAAAGCGGAAGCTTTCTTT.

The chain couples TRBV5-8 to TRBJ1-2; 8 bases agree with TRBD1. J gave up 4 bases and V 3 bases, and 5 bases lay outside the gene matches. Germline V gene sequence: CDR1 SGHTS, CDR2 YDEGEE. The CDR3 covers 14 residues. The CDR3 loop reads CASSSDRDGYGYTF. The CDR3 DNA is TGTGCCAGCAGCTCGGACAGGGACGGCTATGGCTACACCTTC.

The rearrangement uses TRBV24-1 and TRBJ2-3; possible D gene TRBD2, 5 bases. The CDR3 spans 15 residues. V lost 2 bases and J lost 0, with 8 bases in between. The V gene's germline CDR1 is KGHDR and CDR2 SFDVKD. The CDR3 here is CATSDSGNSTDTQYF. The CDR3 region has the DNA TGTGCCACCAGTGATTCGGGGAATAGCACAGATACGCAGTATTTT.

This clone is a singleton in its sample. The genes are TRBV6-5 and TRBJ2-3, with D possibly matching TRBD2 (5 bases). CDR1 and CDR2 from the germline V gene are MNHEY and SVGAGI. V gave up 7 bases and J gave up 0 bases, with 11 bases separating them. The CDR3 length is 14 residues. Here the CDR3 DNA reads TGTGCCAGCATGAACCGGGATAGCACAGATACGCAGTATTTT. Amino acid sequence: CASMNRDSTDTQYF.

The V call is TRBV2, the J call TRBJ2-3; 7 bases are a match to TRBD1. CDR1 is SNHLY, CDR2 FYNNEI, per germline. This CDR3 has 15 residues. The ends lost 5 bases at V and 7 bases at J; junction bases unmatched: 12. This CDR3 reads CASSRGQVSGNTQYF. The CDR3 bases are TGTGCCAGCAGTAGAGGACAGGTCTCGGGTAATACGCAGTATTTT.

V gene TRBV9 combines with J gene TRBJ2-2; D is possibly TRBD2 (7 bases). Germline CDR1 and CDR2: SGDLS and YYNGEE. CDR3 length: 18 residues. Deletions cut 4 bases from V and 0 bases from J, with 19 bases between. The CDR3 DNA reads TGTGCCAGCAGCCCTTGGGGGGGGCCGGTCACGAACACCGGGGAGCTGTTTTTT. Translating it yields CASSPWGGPVTNTGELFF.